Each of the 12 T cell receptor beta chains below was sequenced from the same sample in a study of Tregs in tolerant kidney transplant recipients. The assay was immunoSEQ multiplex PCR, and TCRdb's table has in-frame clones only and misses some. The data contain approximately 60,000 clones, 95% to 98% of them singletons. The sample consisted of Tregs from blood, taken before the transplant. These receptors all stem from a human donor who received a combined kidney and bone marrow transplant.

This rearrangement joins TRBV27 to TRBJ2-3, with D possibly matching TRBD2 (6 bases). V shed 8 bases and J shed 15 bases, with 15 bases lying between them. The V gene's germline CDR1 is MNHEY and CDR2 SMNVEV (reference sequence). There are 10 residues in the CDR3. The CDR3 DNA is TGTGCCAGCGGGGGACTTTTAATATATTTT. It yields the protein CASGGLLIYF.

The DNA for the CDR3 is TGTGCCAGAACTACCGGGACAGGGGGGTCTGGCTATGGCTACACCTTC. Amino acid sequence: CARTTGTGGSGYGYTF. The rearrangement joins TRBV2 to TRBJ1-2; TRBD1 matches at 11 bases. Germline-derived CDR1 and CDR2 are SNHLY and FYNNEI. After removal of 9 bases from V and 4 bases from J, the junction contained 13 bases not matched to a gene. The CDR3 covers 16 residues.

The chain couples TRBV7-3 to TRBJ1-2; perhaps TRBD1 as D (5 bases). The germline CDR1 and CDR2 sequences are SGHTA and FQGTGA. Trimming stripped 5 bases from V and 5 bases from J, with 18 bases between. The CDR3 has 15 residues. CDR3 DNA: TGTGCCAGCAGCCCCCGCGGGGGAGTACGGTATGGCTACACCTTC. Translated, it gives CASSPRGGVRYGYTF.

The chain combines TRBV6-6 with TRBJ2-3; 8 bases agree with TRBD1. This CDR3 is 15 amino acids long. Trimming removed 5 bases from V and 4 bases from J; junction bases left unmatched: 8. Germline CDR1 MNHNY, CDR2 SVGAGI (reference sequence). The CDR3 DNA follows: TGTGCCAGCAGTACACAGGGGGTACTATCAGATACGCAGTATTTT. This sequence encodes CASSTQGVLSDTQYF.

The chain employs TRBV19 and TRBJ1-4; perhaps TRBD1 as D (6 bases). V was shortened by 5 bases and J by 4 bases, with 11 bases between the two germline ends. CDR3 length equals 14 residues. Germline V gives CDR1 LNHDA, CDR2 SQIVND (reference sequence). CDR3 region: CASSLTGINEKLFF. The CDR3 bases are TGTGCCAGTAGTCTTACAGGGATTAATGAAAAACTGTTTTTT.

The rearrangement uses TRBV6-1 and TRBJ2-1, with 9 bases identical to TRBD1. The CDR3 loop spans 16 amino acids. V lost 3 bases, J lost 3 bases, and 6 bases stayed unmatched. Germline values: CDR1 MNHNS, CDR2 SASEGT. The CDR3: CASSDSGTGYYNEQFF. CDR3 DNA: TGTGCCAGCAGTGATTCCGGGACAGGGTACTACAATGAGCAGTTCTTC.

This clone showed up just once. The chain uses TRBV27 and TRBJ2-5; 11 bases fit TRBD2. The junction had 10 bases not matched to a gene; V was cut back by 5 bases and J by 5 bases. The CDR3 sequence is 16 residues long. The germline V gene has CDR1 MNHEY and CDR2 SMNVEV (reference sequence). CDR3 sequence reads: CASSHRSGRAWETQYF. In DNA, the CDR3 is TGTGCCAGCAGTCACCGTAGCGGGAGGGCCTGGGAGACCCAGTACTTC.

The chain carries TRBV5-1 and TRBJ2-1; 8 nucleotides match TRBD2. Germline values: CDR1 SGHRS, CDR2 YFSETQ. After removal of 0 bases from V and 7 bases from J, the junction contained 9 bases not matched to a gene. CDR3 length: 16 amino acids. The CDR3 sequence: CASSLVGGLVKNEQFF. Here the CDR3 DNA reads TGCGCCAGCAGCTTGGTAGGGGGACTAGTAAAGAATGAGCAGTTCTTC.

Only one count was recorded for this clone. The chain is built from TRBV25-1 and TRBJ2-7; 7 nucleotides align to TRBD1. CDR3 length equals 17 residues. V was pared by 2 bases and J by 3 bases, with 13 bases of the junction left unmatched. The V gene's germline CDR1 is MGHDK and CDR2 SYGVNS. The DNA for the CDR3 is TGTGCCAGCAGTGAACGCTACGGGACAGCTGAAGTCTACGAGCAGTACTTC. Protein product: CASSERYGTAEVYEQYF.

The chain links TRBV7-9 to TRBJ2-2; tentative D call: TRBD2 (6 bases). V lost 4 bases, J lost 1 base, and 7 bases lay in between. Germline CDR1 and CDR2: SEHNR and FQNEAQ (reference sequence). The CDR3 has 14 amino acids. The CDR3 sequence: CASSWGLNTGELFF. The CDR3 DNA reads as TGTGCCAGCAGCTGGGGACTGAACACCGGGGAGCTGTTTTTT.

The chain joins TRBV5-1 to TRBJ2-5; D not resolved. There are 11 residues in the CDR3. Trimming stripped 4 bases from V and 5 bases from J, with 6 bases between. Germline loops: CDR1 SGHRS, CDR2 YFSETQ. CDR3 sequence (DNA): TGCGCCAGCAGCAGCTGGGAGACCCAGTACTTC. The encoded protein is CASSSWETQYF.

V gene TRBV27 combines with J gene TRBJ2-4; D not resolved. V was cut by 6 bases and J by 0 bases, with 6 bases left in between. The CDR3 loop spans 13 amino acids. CDR1 and CDR2 from the germline V gene are MNHEY and SMNVEV (reference sequence). In nucleotides, the CDR3 is TGTGCCAGCAGCCAGGTAGCCAAAAACATTCAGTACTTC. This sequence encodes CASSQVAKNIQYF.